This TCR beta chain is drawn from a study of T-cell reconstitution after alpha-beta-depleted transplantation in children. Preparation of the TCRbeta library used unique molecular identifiers. TCRdb itself ran the PCR reads through MiXCR, one entry per CDR3 protein. Found here are approximately 520,000 distinct CDR3 sequences, 32% of them singletons; the top ten hold 2.4%. This clonotype turned up a few times. This CDR3 contains 11 residues. Germline CDR1 is SEHNR and CDR2 is FQNEAQ (reference sequence). Trimming took off 11 bases at V and 13 bases at J, with 20 bases between the two ends. The TCR originated in a human donor who donated a stem cell graft to a child with aplastic anemia. Sequencing used PBMCs from the stem cell graft donor, obtained from the stem cell graft. The rearrangement links TRBV7-9 to TRBJ1-1; unclear D gene. CDR3 protein: CASEALKNDFF. CDR3 DNA: TGTGCCTCCGAAGCCTTGAAAAACGATTTCTTT.